One sample yielded the 11 T cell receptor beta chains listed below, sequenced in a study of response to subunit inactivated influenza vaccine. One entry per CDR3 protein, called by TCRdb with MiXCR from the RT-PCR reads. The sample includes about 520,000 distinct CDR3 sequences, around 25% of them seen just once. The sequences come from CD4+ T cells sorted from PBMCs, collected less than 6 days after vaccination. Every receptor here comes from a man aged 50-59 years who received an inactivated influenza vaccine.

This clonotype has just a few counts. The gene calls are TRBV5-6 and TRBJ2-5, with D perhaps assigned TRBD1 or TRBD2 (5 bases each). The CDR3 is 16 amino acids. Trimming cost V 2 bases and J 0 bases, with 14 bases left between them. Germline V gives CDR1 SGHDT, CDR2 YYEEEE. CDR3 region: CASSLAAGGYQETQYF. The CDR3 nucleotides read TGTGCCAGCAGCTTAGCAGCTGGGGGATACCAAGAGACCCAGTACTTC.

This rearrangement joins TRBV4-3 to TRBJ1-4, with D possibly matching TRBD1 (5 bases). The CDR3 spans 15 residues. Per germline, CDR1 LGHNA and CDR2 YSLEER. The V end was cut by 0 bases, the J end by 4 bases, with 9 bases between. The CDR3 DNA sequence: TGCGCCAGCAGCCAAGACTGGGGCTTTAATGAAAAACTGTTTTTT. It yields the protein CASSQDWGFNEKLFF.

This clonotype turned up a few times. This sequence joins TRBV29-1 and TRBJ1-1, with D possibly being TRBD1 (5 bases). The V and J ends lost 5 bases and 1 base respectively, with 11 bases between them. This CDR3 spans 13 amino acids. CDR1 and CDR2 from the germline V gene are SQVTM and ANQGSEA. CDR3 in DNA: TGCAGCGTTAGGGAGGGACCGAACACTGAAGCTTTCTTT. It specifies CSVREGPNTEAFF.

This clonotype has a handful of counts. One junction end does not reproduce the germline sequence, and a read error may be involved. V usage is TRBV7-7 and J usage is TRBJ2-6; D gene ambiguous. CDR1 and CDR2 from the germline V gene are SSHAT and FNYEAQ (reference sequence). The CDR3 has 14 residues. CDR3 loop: CASSPLGGANVLTF. The CDR3 bases are TGTGCTAGCAGCCCCTTAGGTGGGGCCAACGTCCTGACTTTC.

The chain uses TRBV9 and TRBJ2-1; 9 nucleotides agree with TRBD2. The CDR3 is made up of 16 amino acids. Germline V gene data show CDR1 as SGDLS and CDR2 as YYNGEE. Trimming at V came to 0 bases and at J to 4 bases, leaving 5 bases not matched to a gene. The CDR3 protein is CASSVGLAEPYNEQFF. The CDR3, as DNA: TGTGCCAGCAGCGTAGGACTAGCGGAGCCTTACAATGAGCAGTTCTTC.

This chain uses TRBV6-2 or TRBV6-3 with TRBJ2-1; TRBD1 matches at 9 bases. Trimming removed 5 bases from V and 0 bases from J; junction bases left unmatched: 11. This CDR3 comprises 18 residues. The germline V gene has CDR1 MNHEY and CDR2 SVGEGT. CDR3 nucleotide sequence: TGTGCCAGCAGTGGGGACAGGGCGGCGAAGATCTCCTACAATGAGCAGTTCTTC. Its translation: CASSGDRAAKISYNEQFF.

The gene calls are TRBV24-1 and TRBJ2-3; D is perhaps TRBD2 (6 bases). V was pared by 1 base and J by 2 bases, with 9 bases between. The germline V gene encodes CDR1 KGHDR and CDR2 SFDVKD. The CDR3 sequence is 15 residues long. For the CDR3, the DNA is TGTGCCACCAGTGATTTCGGCGGGACCACAGATACGCAGTATTTT. Amino acid sequence: CATSDFGGTTDTQYF.

The V and J genes are TRBV20-1 and TRBJ2-7, with 7 bases fitting TRBD2. Trimming removed 5 bases from V and 1 base from J; junction bases left unmatched: 14. This CDR3 spans 16 amino acids. CDR1 is DFQATT and CDR2 is SNEGSKA in the germline V gene (reference sequence). CDR3 amino acids: CSAPLTGLADSYEQYF. The CDR3 bases are TGCAGTGCTCCACTGACGGGGCTAGCGGATTCCTACGAGCAGTACTTC.

Ten or more counts support this clonotype. CDR3: CASSPVGLAGGNEQFF. The DNA of the CDR3 is TGTGCCAGCAGTCCGGTGGGGCTAGCGGGAGGCAATGAGCAGTTCTTC. The rearrangement links TRBV12-3 or TRBV12-4 to TRBJ2-1; 11 nucleotides line up with TRBD2. This CDR3 is built from 16 residues. Trimming took 5 bases from V and 6 from J; bases not matched to a gene: 9.

The V call is TRBV5-1, the J call TRBJ2-4, with a possible D match to TRBD2 (5 bases). The V gene lost 0 bases and the J gene lost 8 bases, with 9 bases spanning the gap. CDR1 and CDR2 (germline): SGHRS, YFSETQ. This CDR3 spans 13 amino acids. The CDR3, as DNA: TGCGCCAGCAGCTTGGGACCCGGGGACATTCAGTACTTC. Translated: CASSLGPGDIQYF.

The chain joins TRBV6-5 to TRBJ2-7; D is unclear. Germline assignment: CDR1 MNHEY and CDR2 SVGAGI. This CDR3 contains 14 residues. The V and J ends lost 2 bases and 0 bases respectively, with 8 bases between them. The CDR3 sequence is CASSYQGNSYEQYF. Written as DNA, the CDR3 is TGTGCCAGCAGTTACCAAGGGAACTCCTACGAGCAGTACTTC.